This T cell receptor beta chain was observed in a study of blood T cell repertoires in COVID-19. Measured with immunoSEQ multiplex PCR; TCRdb has only the in-frame clones, and not every one. The sample has roughly 380,000 clones; about 88% are singletons. Between the trimmed V and J ends, which lost 1 base and 2 bases, there was a span of 5 bases. The CDR3 totals 13 residues. Looked up from germline, CDR1 is LGHDT and CDR2 is YNNKEL (reference sequence). The sequence was collected from a woman in her 30s who had been exposed to COVID-19. The specimen sequenced was PBMCs or T cells enriched from blood (not recorded which). J is TRBJ2-5 and V is TRBV3-1 (or the pseudogene TRBV3-2); D is undetermined. As DNA, the CDR3 is TGTGCCAGCAGCCAAGCAACACAAGAGACCCAGTACTTC. Translated, it gives CASSQATQETQYF.